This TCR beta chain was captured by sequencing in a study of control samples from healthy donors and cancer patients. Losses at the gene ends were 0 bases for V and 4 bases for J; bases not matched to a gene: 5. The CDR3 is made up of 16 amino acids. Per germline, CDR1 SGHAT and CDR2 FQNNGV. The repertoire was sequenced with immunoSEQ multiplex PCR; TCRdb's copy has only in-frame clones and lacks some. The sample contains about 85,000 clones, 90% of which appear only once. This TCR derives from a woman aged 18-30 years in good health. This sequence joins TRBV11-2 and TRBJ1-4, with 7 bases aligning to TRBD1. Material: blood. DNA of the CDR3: TGTGCCAGCAGCTTAGATAGAACAGGGGTTAATGAAAAACTGTTTTTT. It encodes CASSLDRTGVNEKLFF.